Given below is one T cell receptor (beta chain) in context. Its antigen is still unknown. The sample is drawn from a study of cytomegalovirus exposure and HLA in healthy donors. Study-level results: A few chains linked to CMV were shown in vitro to be specific for CMV antigens. Cytomegalovirus association was assigned to more than 150 TCR beta chains.

The PCR had 60 Vbeta and 13 Jbeta primers. Under the authors' procedure: A follow-up analysis tallied about 88 million unique TCR beta chains, roughly 11 million shared. Here immunoSEQ multiplex PCR was the method, and the copy in TCRdb shows in-frame clones only, minus some. Clonal size and the V and J genes are those of that table, whereas D and trimming came from the DNA. The profile shows 170,000 or so clones, over 70% of them singletons. The V end was cut by 0 bases, the J end by 3 bases, with 9 bases between. The length of the CDR3 is 14 residues. From germline, CDR1 is LNHNV and CDR2 YYDKDF (reference sequence).

V and J are TRBV15 and TRBJ2-7; the D gene is possibly TRBD1 (6 bases). The sequence derives from a woman in her twenties or thirties in good health and CMV-seropositive. Sequences were obtained from PBMCs. The CDR3 DNA sequence: TGTGCCACCAGCAGAGACAGGGGTTACTACGAGCAGTACTTC. Translating gives CATSRDRGYYEQYF.